In its sample, the clone carrying this TCR beta chain was seen once. V was pared by 5 bases and J by 3 bases, with 13 bases between. This CDR3 has 14 amino acids. From germline, CDR1 is SGHVS and CDR2 FQNEAQ. The data originate from a study of blood T cell repertoires in COVID-19. Study background: Both acute and convalescent COVID-19 samples were obtained from the United States, Italy and Spain. The cDNA or gDNA used as material had been derived from T cells, B-cell-depleted T cells, or PBMCs.

Study processing details: Nucleated cell number was recorded as an estimate derived from reference gene primer amplification. Here immunoSEQ multiplex PCR was the method, and the copy in TCRdb shows in-frame clones only, minus some. V and J calls plus clone size are reproduced from that table; the DNA served to infer D and trimming. Found here are around 270,000 clones, around 88% of them singletons; the top ten hold 0.7% to 0.9%. This TCR was recovered from a young man with acute or convalescent COVID-19. The rearrangement links TRBV7-8 to TRBJ1-1; D remains unclear. What was sequenced was peripheral blood. The CDR3, as DNA: TGTGCCAGCAGCCCCACCTGGCTGGACACTGAAGCTTTCTTT. This sequence encodes CASSPTWLDTEAFF.